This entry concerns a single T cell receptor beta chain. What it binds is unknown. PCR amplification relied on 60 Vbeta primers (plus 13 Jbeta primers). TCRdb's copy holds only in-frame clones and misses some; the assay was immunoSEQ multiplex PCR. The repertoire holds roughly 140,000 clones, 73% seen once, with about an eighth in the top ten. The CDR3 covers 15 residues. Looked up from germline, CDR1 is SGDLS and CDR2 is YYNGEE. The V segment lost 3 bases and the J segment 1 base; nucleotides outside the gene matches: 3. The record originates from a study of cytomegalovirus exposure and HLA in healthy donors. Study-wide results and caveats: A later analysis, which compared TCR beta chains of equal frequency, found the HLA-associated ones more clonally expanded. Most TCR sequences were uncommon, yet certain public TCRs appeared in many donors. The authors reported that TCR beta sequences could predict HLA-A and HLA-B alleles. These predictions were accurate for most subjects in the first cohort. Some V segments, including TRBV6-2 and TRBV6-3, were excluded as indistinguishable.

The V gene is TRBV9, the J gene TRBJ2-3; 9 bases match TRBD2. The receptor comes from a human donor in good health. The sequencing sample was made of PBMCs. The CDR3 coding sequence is TGTGCCAGCAGCGACATAGCGGGGGGCACAGATACGCAGTATTTT. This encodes CASSDIAGGTDTQYF.